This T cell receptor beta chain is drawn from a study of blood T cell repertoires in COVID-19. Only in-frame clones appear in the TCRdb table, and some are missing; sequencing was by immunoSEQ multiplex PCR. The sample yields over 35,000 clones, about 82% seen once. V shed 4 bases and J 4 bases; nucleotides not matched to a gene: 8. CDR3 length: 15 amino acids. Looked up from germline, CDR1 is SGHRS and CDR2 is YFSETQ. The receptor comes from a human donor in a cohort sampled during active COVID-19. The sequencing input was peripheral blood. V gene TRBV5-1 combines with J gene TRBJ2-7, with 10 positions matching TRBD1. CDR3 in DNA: TGCGCCAGCAGCCAGACAGGGGGCCGGGTATACGAGCAGTACTTC. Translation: CASSQTGGRVYEQYF.